These 23 T cell receptor beta chains came from one sample sequenced in a study of blood T cell repertoires in COVID-19. Clones were read by immunoSEQ multiplex PCR, and TCRdb kept only the in-frame ones, dropping some. Among about 210,000 clones listed, 65% to 90% were seen once. The sample taken for sequencing was PBMCs or T cells enriched from blood (not recorded which). The receptor source for this set is a woman younger than 45 who had been exposed to COVID-19.

The V gene is TRBV24-1, the J gene TRBJ2-5, with TRBD1 identical over 9 bases. This CDR3 contains 16 residues. V shed 2 bases and J 4 bases; nucleotides not matched to a gene: 7. The germline gives CDR1 KGHDR, CDR2 SFDVKD. CDR3 region: CATSDWGQGGGETQYF. The DNA of the CDR3 is TGTGCCACCAGTGATTGGGGACAGGGAGGTGGAGAGACCCAGTACTTC.

The V call is TRBV9, the J call TRBJ1-2; D possibly corresponds to TRBD1 (6 bases). Germline V gives CDR1 SGDLS, CDR2 YYNGEE. There are 14 residues in the CDR3. Trimming took off 0 bases at V and 10 bases at J, with 16 bases between the two ends. The CDR3 spells CASSVGDPGQPYTF. The DNA for the CDR3 is TGTGCCAGCAGCGTAGGGGATCCGGGACAACCCTACACCTTC.

This clone was recorded only once. The rearrangement links TRBV9 to TRBJ1-2, with 9 bases that match TRBD1. The junction had 7 bases not matched to a gene; V was cut back by 3 bases and J by 4 bases. Germline CDR1 SGDLS, CDR2 YYNGEE. The CDR3 sequence is 15 residues long. The CDR3 nucleotides are TGTGCCAGCAGCGGTGCACTGGGACAGGGCTATGGCTACACCTTC. Its translation: CASSGALGQGYGYTF.

This clone has just a few counts. The J gene is TRBJ1-4, the V gene TRBV5-5, with 7 bases lining up with TRBD1. Germline loops: CDR1 SGHKS, CDR2 YYEKEE (reference sequence). CDR3 length equals 16 residues. V gave up 2 bases and J gave up 3 bases; unmatched junction bases: 7. The CDR3 here is CASSFNPGTANEKLFF. The CDR3 coding sequence is TGTGCCAGCAGCTTTAACCCGGGGACAGCTAATGAAAAACTGTTTTTT. Together with reference TRBV5-5 and TRBJ1-4, the CDR3 gives the full variable domain: DAGVTQSPTHLIKTRGQQVTLRCSPISGHKSVSWYQQVLGQGPQFIFQYYEKEERGRGNFPDRFSARQFPNYSSELNVNALLLGDSALYLCASSFNPGTANEKLFFGSGTQLSVL.

The CDR3 loop is CASSLGTSGGQETQYF. Written as DNA, the CDR3 is TGCGCCAGCAGCCTTGGGACTAGCGGGGGACAAGAGACCCAGTACTTC. The chain combines TRBV5-1 with TRBJ2-5; 14 nucleotides agree with TRBD2. Per germline, CDR1 SGHRS and CDR2 YFSETQ. The trim removed 4 bases at V and 2 bases at J, leaving 4 bases unmatched. The CDR3 extends over 16 amino acids.

The chain has TRBV7-9 and TRBJ1-6; D call uncertain. Deletions cut 6 bases from V and 9 bases from J, with 18 bases between. CDR1 SEHNR and CDR2 FQNEAQ come from the germline V gene (reference sequence). The CDR3 loop spans 15 amino acids. The CDR3 protein is CASSFGIVSGSPLHF. CDR3 nucleotides: TGTGCCAGCAGTTTCGGGATCGTCTCCGGTTCACCCCTCCACTTT.

The chain is built from TRBV9 and TRBJ2-7; TRBD2 agrees at 7 bases. After removal of 0 bases from V and 3 bases from J, the junction contained 6 bases not matched to a gene. Germline CDR1 reads SGDLS; CDR2 reads YYNGEE. This CDR3 has 15 residues. The DNA for the CDR3 is TGTGCCAGCAGCGTAGCCCCGGCGGGGGACTACGAGCAGTACTTC. Residues: CASSVAPAGDYEQYF. Full variable domain (outside the CDR3, taken from reference TRBV9 and TRBJ2-7): DSGVTQTPKHLITATGQRVTLRCSPRSGDLSVYWYQQSLDQGLQFLIQYYNGEERAKGNILERFSAQQFPDLHSELNLSSLELGDSALYFCASSVAPAGDYEQYFGPGTRLTVT.

J is TRBJ1-4 and V is TRBV7-9; the D gene is possibly TRBD1 (5 bases). The ends were cut back, 1 base at V and 6 bases at J, with 12 bases in the middle. The CDR3 has 15 residues. Germline assignment: CDR1 SEHNR and CDR2 FQNEAQ (reference sequence). The CDR3 region is CASSLVGGSDEKLFF. The CDR3 coding sequence is TGTGCCAGCAGCTTAGTCGGGGGTTCGGATGAAAAACTGTTTTTT.

The chain couples TRBV9 to TRBJ2-3; 9 positions match TRBD2. J gave up 2 bases and V 0 bases, and 4 bases lay outside the gene matches. CDR1 is SGDLS and CDR2 is YYNGEE in the germline V gene. This CDR3 contains 16 residues. The DNA of the CDR3 is TGTGCCAGCAGCGTAGGAGCTAGCGGGGCCACAGATACGCAGTATTTT. Translated: CASSVGASGATDTQYF.

This chain links TRBV7-3 with TRBJ2-7; TRBD1 agrees at 8 bases. Germline CDR1 and CDR2: SGHTA and FQGTGA. The CDR3 has 16 residues. Germline trimming cut 0 bases from V and 4 bases from J; bases unmatched to any gene: 8. The CDR3 DNA sequence: TGTGCCAGCAGCTTAACTTCGGCGACAGGGGATTACGAGCAGTACTTC. Amino acids: CASSLTSATGDYEQYF.

The genes are TRBV21-1 and TRBJ1-3. TRBV21-1 is deemed a pseudogene. The CDR3 contains 13 residues. This chain's CDR3 is CASIPAGGNTIYF. For the CDR3, the DNA is TGTGCCAGCATCCCAGCTGGGGGGAACACCATATATTTT.

V is TRBV14 and J is TRBJ1-2; no definite D call. Germline values: CDR1 SGHDN, CDR2 FVKESK. This CDR3 is 16 amino acids long. V was clipped by 0 bases and J by 0 bases, with 11 bases between them. CDR3: CASSQEWRPSNYGYTF. The CDR3 coding sequence is TGTGCCAGCAGCCAAGAGTGGAGGCCGTCTAACTATGGCTACACCTTC.

The genes are TRBV11-3 and TRBJ2-7; no clear D gene. Germline V gene data show CDR1 as SGHNT and CDR2 as YENEEA. V was trimmed by 1 base and J by 2 bases, leaving 6 bases between them. The CDR3 extends over 13 amino acids. CDR3 amino acids: CASSLVGPYEQYF. Written as DNA, the CDR3 is TGTGCCAGCAGCTTAGTTGGCCCCTACGAGCAGTACTTC.

The chain carries TRBV30 and TRBJ1-2; 7 bases line up with TRBD1. The CDR3 runs to 13 residues. J gave up 4 bases and V 5 bases, and 7 bases lay outside the gene matches. Germline CDR1 and CDR2: GTSNPN and SVGIG (reference sequence). CDR3 in DNA: TGTGCCTGGGTGAGACAGGGATTCTATGGCTACACCTTC. Amino acids: CAWVRQGFYGYTF. Full variable domain (outside the CDR3, taken from reference TRBV30 and TRBJ1-2): SQTIHQWPATLVQPVGSPLSLECTVEGTSNPNLYWYRQAAGRGLQLLFYSVGIGQISSEVPQNLSASRPQDRQFILSSKKLLLSDSGFYLCAWVRQGFYGYTFGSGTRLTVV.

The chain uses TRBV6-5 and TRBJ1-2; D unresolved. The V gene lost 6 bases and the J gene lost 0 bases, with 11 bases spanning the gap. The CDR3 is 14 amino acids. Germline V gene lookup returns CDR1 MNHEY and CDR2 SVGAGI. The CDR3 loop reads CASRYSGTNYGYTF. The CDR3 DNA is TGTGCCAGCAGGTATTCCGGTACTAACTATGGCTACACCTTC.

CDR3 DNA: TGTGCCAGCACCCTCACAGGCGTATCTAACTATGGCTACACCTTC. Residues: CASTLTGVSNYGYTF. The rearrangement links TRBV5-5 to TRBJ1-2; TRBD1 is a possible D gene (5 bases). V lost 6 bases and J 0 bases, leaving 15 bases between the germline ends. The CDR3 is 15 residues long. The germline V gene encodes CDR1 SGHKS and CDR2 YYEKEE (reference sequence). Full variable domain (outside the CDR3, taken from reference TRBV5-5 and TRBJ1-2): DAGVTQSPTHLIKTRGQQVTLRCSPISGHKSVSWYQQVLGQGPQFIFQYYEKEERGRGNFPDRFSARQFPNYSSELNVNALLLGDSALYLCASTLTGVSNYGYTFGSGTRLTVV.

V and J are TRBV3-1 (or the pseudogene TRBV3-2) and TRBJ1-5; possibly TRBD1 for D (6 bases). Trimming removed 1 base at V and 2 bases at J, with 15 bases between. The CDR3 totals 17 residues. The germline V gene encodes CDR1 LGHDT and CDR2 YNNKEL (reference sequence). CDR3 nucleotides: TGTGCCAGCAGCCAAGCCGGGGGGGCGCACGGCAATCAGCCCCAGCATTTT. Translated: CASSQAGGAHGNQPQHF.

Concerning this clone itself: Other DNA sequences of this sample code for an identical CDR3. V usage is TRBV27 and J usage is TRBJ2-7; TRBD1 is a possible D gene (7 bases). The CDR3 is made up of 14 amino acids. Germline CDR1 reads MNHEY; CDR2 reads SMNVEV (reference sequence). Trimming pared 1 base from V and 3 bases from J, leaving 10 bases between. The CDR3 here is CASSLYRGGYEQYF. The CDR3 DNA reads as TGTGCCAGCAGTTTATACAGGGGAGGCTACGAGCAGTACTTC.

V gene TRBV30 combines with J gene TRBJ1-6, with 9 bases matching TRBD1. CDR3 length: 17 residues. V was pared by 0 bases and J by 6 bases, with 9 bases of the junction left unmatched. CDR1 and CDR2 (germline): GTSNPN, SVGIG (reference sequence). The CDR3 loop is CAWSVWRTGDFNSPLHF. The CDR3 coding sequence is TGTGCCTGGAGTGTATGGAGGACAGGGGATTTTAATTCACCCCTCCACTTT.

The chain combines TRBV27 with TRBJ1-2; weak D call: TRBD1 (5 bases). There are 13 residues in the CDR3. Germline V gene data show CDR1 as MNHEY and CDR2 as SMNVEV (reference sequence). Trimming took 4 bases from V and 5 from J, leaving 11 bases between them. The CDR3 protein is CASSSTTDYGYTF. The CDR3 DNA reads as TGTGCCAGCAGTTCCACGACAGATTATGGCTACACCTTC.

This chain joins TRBV30 and TRBJ1-2; TRBD1 is a possible D gene (5 bases). Between the trimmed V and J ends, which lost 0 bases and 5 bases, there was a span of 10 bases. The CDR3 spans 13 residues. Germline V gives CDR1 GTSNPN, CDR2 SVGIG (reference sequence). The CDR3, as DNA: TGTGCCTGGAGTGTACCAGGGCTTTATGGCTACACCTTC. Translation gives CAWSVPGLYGYTF.

CDR3 residues: CASSLHATGKGNSPLHF. The CDR3 bases are TGTGCCAGCAGCCTTCACGCGACTGGTAAAGGTAATTCACCCCTCCACTTT. The chain couples TRBV3-1 (or the pseudogene TRBV3-2) to TRBJ1-6; D is uncertain. From germline, CDR1 is LGHDT and CDR2 YNNKEL (reference sequence). V lost 4 bases, J lost 6 bases, and 19 bases lay in between. This CDR3 is 17 amino acids long.

The chain carries TRBV24-1 and TRBJ2-2, with TRBD1 identical over 11 bases. This CDR3 region has 16 residues. The trim removed 5 bases at V and 9 bases at J, leaving 10 bases unmatched. From germline, CDR1 is KGHDR and CDR2 SFDVKD. The CDR3 here is CATSGPGQGVRRELFF. The CDR3 coding sequence is TGTGCCACCAGTGGTCCGGGACAGGGGGTGAGAAGGGAGCTGTTTTTT.